This is a list of T cell receptor beta chains from one sample in a study of blood T cell repertoires in COVID-19. Produced via immunoSEQ multiplex PCR; TCRdb's table is partial and in-frame only. The data show more than 200,000 clones, with 65% to 85% seen just once and around 26% held by the top ten. Material for sequencing was peripheral blood. The receptors shown here come from a middle-aged man with acute or convalescent COVID-19. The CDR3 runs from the conserved cysteine through the conserved F or W. Fields, in order: V gene, D gene, J gene, clone size, CDR3 DNA, CDR3 protein. The D gene is left open where the match is weak. Clone size is shown for a subset of rows, as once, few, many or a class of expanded clone.

v_call: TRBV2
d_call: NA
j_call: TRBJ1-5
clone_size: NA
cdr3_nt: TGTGCCAGCAGTGCAGTGGCTCGCAATCAGCCCCAGCATTTT
cdr3_aa: CASSAVARNQPQHF

v_call: TRBV7-9
d_call: NA
j_call: TRBJ1-6
clone_size: NA
cdr3_nt: TGTGCCAGCAGCTTAGCGGCTAGCTCCTATAATTCACCCCTCCACTTT
cdr3_aa: CASSLAASSYNSPLHF

v_call: TRBV29-1
d_call: NA
j_call: TRBJ2-7
clone_size: NA
cdr3_nt: TGCAGCGCCACCGGGACATTGTCCTACGAGCAGTACTTC
cdr3_aa: CSATGTLSYEQYF

v_call: TRBV10-3
d_call: TRBD1
j_call: TRBJ1-2
clone_size: NA
cdr3_nt: TGTGCCATCAGTTCACCGGGACAGCAGGACACCTTC
cdr3_aa: CAISSPGQQDTF

v_call: TRBV30
d_call: TRBD1
j_call: TRBJ1-6
clone_size: few
cdr3_nt: TGTGCCACAAGGACAGGAAATAATTCACCCCTCCACTTT
cdr3_aa: CATRTGNNSPLHF

v_call: TRBV9
d_call: NA
j_call: TRBJ2-6
clone_size: once
cdr3_nt: TGTGCCAGCACCCGGTCAGGTGGGGCCAACGTCCTGACTTTC
cdr3_aa: CASTRSGGANVLTF

v_call: TRBV6-5
d_call: TRBD1
j_call: TRBJ1-2
clone_size: once
cdr3_nt: TGTGCCAGCATCAAAGATAGGGGGCGGGCGGATGGCTACACCTTC
cdr3_aa: CASIKDRGRADGYTF

v_call: TRBV10-1
d_call: NA
j_call: TRBJ1-1
clone_size: NA
cdr3_nt: TGCGCCAGCAGTGAGTCTCTAGGGGTGACTGAAGCTTTCTTT
cdr3_aa: CASSESLGVTEAFF

v_call: TRBV7-6
d_call: NA
j_call: TRBJ1-3
clone_size: NA
cdr3_nt: TGTGCCAGCAGCTTACCCGGGCGGGGTGGAAACACCATATATTTT
cdr3_aa: CASSLPGRGGNTIYF

v_call: TRBV11-2
d_call: TRBD1
j_call: TRBJ2-7
clone_size: NA
cdr3_nt: TGTGCCAGCAGCTCTTTGCTAGGGACAGCCGTTTCGTGGCAGTACTTC
cdr3_aa: CASSSLLGTAVSWQYF

v_call: TRBV6-2/TRBV6-3
d_call: TRBD2
j_call: TRBJ2-1
clone_size: few
cdr3_nt: TGTGCCAGCAGTTACGAGGCTAGCGGGTACAATGAGCAGTTCTTC
cdr3_aa: CASSYEASGYNEQFF

v_call: TRBV11-2
d_call: NA
j_call: TRBJ2-1
clone_size: NA
cdr3_nt: TGTGCCAGCAGCCATGGACTGCTAGGTTCGGTAAATGAGCAGTTCTTC
cdr3_aa: CASSHGLLGSVNEQFF

v_call: TRBV7-9
d_call: TRBD2
j_call: TRBJ2-5
clone_size: NA
cdr3_nt: TGTGCCAGCAGCGGAAGACTAGCGGGCCGGGGGACCCAGTACTTC
cdr3_aa: CASSGRLAGRGTQYF

v_call: TRBV5-4
d_call: NA
j_call: TRBJ1-3
clone_size: NA
cdr3_nt: TGTGCCAGCAGCTTGGCCCAGGGGTACGGAAACACCATATATTTT
cdr3_aa: CASSLAQGYGNTIYF

v_call: TRBV19
d_call: TRBD1
j_call: TRBJ1-5
clone_size: NA
cdr3_nt: TGTGCCAGTAGTCTTGGACAGGGGCAAGGGTCCGGCAATCAGCCCCAGCATTTT
cdr3_aa: CASSLGQGQGSGNQPQHF

v_call: TRBV6-5
d_call: NA
j_call: TRBJ1-2
clone_size: NA
cdr3_nt: TGTGCCAGCAGTAACCGGGGGGGATCCTATGGCTACACCTTC
cdr3_aa: CASSNRGGSYGYTF

v_call: TRBV29-1
d_call: TRBD2
j_call: TRBJ2-7
clone_size: NA
cdr3_nt: TGCAGCGTTGATCCTAGCGGAAACTACGAGCAGTACTTC
cdr3_aa: CSVDPSGNYEQYF

v_call: TRBV19
d_call: TRBD1
j_call: TRBJ2-5
clone_size: NA
cdr3_nt: TGTGCCAGTAGCAGCGGGACAGGGTTAGAAGAGACCCAGTACTTC
cdr3_aa: CASSSGTGLEETQYF

v_call: TRBV27
d_call: NA
j_call: TRBJ2-1
clone_size: NA
cdr3_nt: TGTGCCAGCAGTGGACCGGACTACCGGCAGTTCTTC
cdr3_aa: CASSGPDYRQFF

v_call: TRBV12-3/TRBV12-4
d_call: NA
j_call: TRBJ2-1
clone_size: NA
cdr3_nt: TGTGCCAGCAGATTACTAGCCGAGCAGTTCTTC
cdr3_aa: CASRLLAEQFF

v_call: TRBV7-2
d_call: NA
j_call: TRBJ2-7
clone_size: NA
cdr3_nt: TGTGCCAGCAGCCGGGACTACGAGCAGTACTTC
cdr3_aa: CASSRDYEQYF

v_call: TRBV6-5
d_call: NA
j_call: TRBJ1-6
clone_size: NA
cdr3_nt: TGTGCCAGCAGCCCCTCCCGGGGGGTGTCACCCCTCCACTTT
cdr3_aa: CASSPSRGVSPLHF

v_call: TRBV9
d_call: NA
j_call: TRBJ2-5
clone_size: NA
cdr3_nt: TGTGCCAGCAGCGCCAGACCAGGTAGACAAGAGACCCAGTACTTC
cdr3_aa: CASSARPGRQETQYF

v_call: TRBV5-1
d_call: TRBD1
j_call: TRBJ1-2
clone_size: NA
cdr3_nt: TGCGCCAGCAGCTTTGGACAGGGCCTCTATGGCTACACCTTC
cdr3_aa: CASSFGQGLYGYTF

v_call: TRBV13
d_call: NA
j_call: TRBJ2-1
clone_size: NA
cdr3_nt: TGTGCCAGCAGCTCCGTGCGAGGACTTAGCGAGGATGAGCAGTTCTTC
cdr3_aa: CASSSVRGLSEDEQFF

v_call: TRBV4-3
d_call: TRBD2
j_call: TRBJ2-1
clone_size: once
cdr3_nt: TGCGCCAGCAGCCAAGATCGGACTAGCGGGAGAAATGAGCAGTTCTTC
cdr3_aa: CASSQDRTSGRNEQFF

v_call: TRBV4-1
d_call: NA
j_call: TRBJ1-1
clone_size: NA
cdr3_nt: TGCGCCAGCAGCCCCTCCCGGGCGGGTGGTGAAGCTTTCTTT
cdr3_aa: CASSPSRAGGEAFF

v_call: TRBV29-1
d_call: TRBD1
j_call: TRBJ1-2
clone_size: NA
cdr3_nt: TGCAGCGTTGTCCGTCCAGGGGGCTGGGGTGGCTACACCTTC
cdr3_aa: CSVVRPGGWGGYTF